Following are 9 T cell receptor beta chains from one sample sequenced in a study of blood T cells in healthy people across ages. A second about 7 to 11 cycle PCR used barcoded and J-beta primers. TCRdb analysed the 5' RACE reads with MiXCR anew, one entry per CDR3 protein. The table lists 700,000 to 1,000,000 distinct CDR3 sequences, 40% to 50% of them singletons, with approximately 19% in the top ten. Input material: blood. Receptor source: a man in his sixties in good health.

The chain is built from TRBV28 and TRBJ1-2; D ambiguous. Looked up from germline, CDR1 is MDHEN and CDR2 is SYDVKM. This CDR3 spans 14 amino acids. V lost 3 bases and J lost 3, with 11 bases in between. The CDR3 nucleotides read TGTGCCAGCAGTTTGCCAACAGCACACTATGGCTACACCTTC. This translates into CASSLPTAHYGYTF.

The sample holds a few counts of this clonotype. This chain joins TRBV5-1 and TRBJ2-1; 11 nucleotides align to TRBD1. In germline, CDR1 is SGHRS, CDR2 YFSETQ. The V segment lost 0 bases and the J segment 3 bases; nucleotides outside the gene matches: 5. The CDR3 extends over 17 amino acids. CDR3 sequence (DNA): TGCGCCAGCAGCTTGGGAAAAGGGACAGGGGGCTACAATGAGCAGTTCTTC. Amino acids: CASSLGKGTGGYNEQFF.

The V call is TRBV5-6, the J call TRBJ2-1, with D possibly being TRBD1 or TRBD2 (5 bases each). Trimming shortened V by 5 bases and J by 2 bases, and 26 bases separated the two germline ends. This CDR3 region has 19 residues. Germline values: CDR1 SGHDT, CDR2 YYEEEE. CDR3 in amino acids: CASRPPWGETLGAYNEQFF. In nucleotides, the CDR3 is TGTGCCAGCAGGCCCCCCTGGGGAGAAACCCTAGGGGCCTACAATGAGCAGTTCTTC.

This clonotype was recorded a few times. A read error is possible here, since a much larger clone lies one base away. The V call is TRBV7-9, the J call TRBJ1-2; D gene uncertain. CDR1 is SEHNR, CDR2 FQNEAQ, per germline (reference sequence). There are 14 residues in the CDR3. The CDR3 DNA follows: TGTACCAGCACCGTAGGACGTGGTTACGATGGCTACACCTTC. Translated, it gives CTSTVGRGYDGYTF.

This clonotype was seen a few times. CDR3: CASSETSGAPQEQFF. The CDR3 DNA follows: TGCGCCAGCAGCGAGACTAGCGGTGCCCCTCAGGAGCAGTTCTTC. The V call is TRBV5-1, the J call TRBJ2-1; the match to TRBD2 covers 9 bases. This CDR3 has 15 residues. Trimming removed 4 bases from V and 10 bases from J; junction bases left unmatched: 12. Germline CDR1 is SGHRS and CDR2 is YFSETQ. Supplemented by reference TRBV5-1 and TRBJ2-1, the full variable domain reads KAGVTQTPRYLIKTRGQQVTLSCSPISGHRSVSWYQQTPGQGLQFLFEYFSETQRNKGNFPGRFSGRQFSNSRSEMNVSTLELGDSALYLCASSETSGAPQEQFFGPGTRLTVL.

Many counts were recorded for this clonotype. The chain combines TRBV29-1 with TRBJ2-7; perhaps TRBD2 as D (5 bases). Germline V gene data show CDR1 as SQVTM and CDR2 as ANQGSEA. V lost 4 bases to trimming and J lost 3 bases, with 22 bases between them. The CDR3 runs to 16 residues. The CDR3 region has the DNA TGCAGCGTTGGGACCCATGGGAGCCCACCCATCTACGAGCAGTACTTC. Its translation is CSVGTHGSPPIYEQYF.

Here the CDR3 DNA reads TGTGCCAGCAGCCAAGACGGGAGACTAGAGGGGATAGAGACCCAGTACTTC. Protein sequence: CASSQDGRLEGIETQYF. V is TRBV3-1 and J is TRBJ2-5; possible D gene TRBD2, 6 bases. With 0 bases removed from V and 4 bases from J, the gap between germline ends came to 18 bases. The length of the CDR3 is 17 residues. Germline assignment: CDR1 LGHDT and CDR2 YNNKEL (reference sequence).

This chain uses TRBV5-1 with TRBJ2-3; 8 positions agree with TRBD1. Trimming took 4 bases from V and 5 from J; bases not matched to a gene: 6. The CDR3 has 14 amino acids. Germline loops: CDR1 SGHRS, CDR2 YFSETQ. CDR3 sequence: CASSGRGPEDTQYF. DNA for the CDR3: TGCGCCAGCAGCGGCAGGGGGCCGGAAGATACGCAGTATTTT.

This chain joins TRBV7-2 and TRBJ1-1; D gene uncertain. Deletions cut 5 bases from V and 7 bases from J, with 8 bases between. Germline V CDR1 and CDR2: SGHTA, FQGNSA. This CDR3 has 11 residues. The CDR3 DNA sequence: TGTGCCAGCAGCAAGAGGCGTGAAGCTTTCTTT. It yields the protein CASSKRREAFF.